The text below deals with one T cell receptor (beta chain). The antigen remains unidentified. This entry comes from a study of cytotoxic CD8 clonotypes in ibrutinib-treated CLL. Study findings and constraints: Baseline clonality, above age-matched healthy donor levels, tracked circulating CD8+ T-cell counts. Progressing and sustained-remission patients had different sampling times.

The method was immunoSEQ multiplex PCR; TCRdb's version includes in-frame clones alone and lacks a portion of them. In the table there are about 330,000 clones, around 66% of which are singletons. V was trimmed by 3 bases and J by 2 bases, leaving 19 bases between them. CDR3 length equals 17 residues. Germline V gives CDR1 SGDLS, CDR2 YYNGEE. The TCR comes from a human donor with chronic lymphocytic leukemia. Specimen: PBMCs, collected after 36 months of ibrutinib treatment. The chain is built from TRBV9 and TRBJ2-3; a possible D gene is TRBD2 (5 bases). The CDR3 sequence is CASSAPIFGGYTDTQYF. The CDR3, as DNA: TGTGCCAGCAGCGCCCCGATTTTTGGCGGGTACACAGATACGCAGTATTTT.